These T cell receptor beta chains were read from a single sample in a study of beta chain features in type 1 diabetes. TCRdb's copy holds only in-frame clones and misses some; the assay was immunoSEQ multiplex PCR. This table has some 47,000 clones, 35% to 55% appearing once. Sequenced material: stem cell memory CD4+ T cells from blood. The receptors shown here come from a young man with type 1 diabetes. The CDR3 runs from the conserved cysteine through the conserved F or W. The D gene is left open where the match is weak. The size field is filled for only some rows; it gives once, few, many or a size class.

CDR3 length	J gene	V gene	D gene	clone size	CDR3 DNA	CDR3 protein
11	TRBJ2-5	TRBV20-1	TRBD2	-	TGCAGTGCCTCGGGGGGGGAGACCCAGTACTTC	CSASGGETQYF
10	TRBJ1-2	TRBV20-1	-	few	TGCAGTGCTAGACACTCTGGCTACACCTTC	CSARHSGYTF
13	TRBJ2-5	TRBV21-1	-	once	TGTGCCAGCAGCAATGGGCTCCAAGAGACCCAGTACTTC	CASSNGLQETQYF
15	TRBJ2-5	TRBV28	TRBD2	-	TGTGCCAGCAGTTTGAGCGGGGCCACCAGTGGGACCCAGTACTTC	CASSLSGATSGTQYF
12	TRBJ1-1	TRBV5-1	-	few	TGCGCCAGCAGTGATACGGGGGGTGAAGCTTTCTTT	CASSDTGGEAFF
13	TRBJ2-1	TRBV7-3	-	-	TGTGCCAGCAGCCGGGACTCATACAATGAGCAGTTCTTC	CASSRDSYNEQFF
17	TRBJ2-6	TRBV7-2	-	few	TGTGCCAGCAGCTTAGGGGGCCGTCGCTCTGGGGCCAACGTCCTGACTTTC	CASSLGGRRSGANVLTF
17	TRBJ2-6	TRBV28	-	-	TGTGCCAGCAGCCTACTCCCCGGAGTGGCTGGGGCCAACGTCCTGACTTTC	CASSLLPGVAGANVLTF
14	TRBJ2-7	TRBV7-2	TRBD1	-	TGTGCCAGCAGCCCCGGGACAGGGCGCTACGAGCAGTACTTC	CASSPGTGRYEQYF
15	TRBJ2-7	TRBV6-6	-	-	TGTGCCAGCAGTTACTACGCAGGGGATACCTACGAGCAGTACTTC	CASSYYAGDTYEQYF
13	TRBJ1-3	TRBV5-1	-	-	TGCGCCAGCAGCTGGAACAGGGGAAACACCATATATTTT	CASSWNRGNTIYF
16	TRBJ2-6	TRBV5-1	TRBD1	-	TGCGCCAGCAGCTGGGGGACAGGGGCTGGGGCCAACGTCCTGACTTTC	CASSWGTGAGANVLTF
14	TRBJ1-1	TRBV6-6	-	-	TGTGCCAGCCTAGACGCACGAGTTTACACTGAAGCTTTCTTT	CASLDARVYTEAFF
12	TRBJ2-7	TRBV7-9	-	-	TGTGCCAGCAGCCCTCGGGTGTACGAGCAGTACTTC	CASSPRVYEQYF
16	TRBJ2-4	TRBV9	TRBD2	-	TGTGCCAGCAGCGTAGCGGGAGGTTGGTCCAAAAACATTCAGTACTTC	CASSVAGGWSKNIQYF
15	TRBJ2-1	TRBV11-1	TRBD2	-	TGTGCCAGCAGCATTAGCGGGGGGGACTACAATGAGCAGTTCTTC	CASSISGGDYNEQFF
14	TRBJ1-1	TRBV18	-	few	TGTGCCAGCTCACTCAAACTTAGCAACACTGAAGCTTTCTTT	CASSLKLSNTEAFF
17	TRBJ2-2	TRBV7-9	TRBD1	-	TGTGCCAGCAGCCCGGGCCGGGACAGGGGACTCACCGGGGAGCTGTTTTTT	CASSPGRDRGLTGELFF
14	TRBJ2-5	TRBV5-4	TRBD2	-	TGTGCCAGCACCTTTCGGGGGGATCGAGAGACCCAGTACTTC	CASTFRGDRETQYF
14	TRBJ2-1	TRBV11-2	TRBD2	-	TGTGCCAGCAGCTTAGGACTAGCGAGGGGTGAGCAGTTCTTC	CASSLGLARGEQFF
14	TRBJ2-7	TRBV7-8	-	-	TGTGCCAGCAGCGGGTGGAGCTCCTCCTACGAGCAGTACTTC	CASSGWSSSYEQYF
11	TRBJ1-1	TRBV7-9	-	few	TGTGCCAGCAGCTTACACCGGTCAGCTTTCTTT	CASSLHRSAFF
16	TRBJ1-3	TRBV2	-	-	TGTGCCAGCAGTGGATCTCTATTAGAGAACGGAAACACCATATATTTT	CASSGSLLENGNTIYF
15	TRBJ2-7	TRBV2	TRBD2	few	TGTGCCAGCACAGGCGGGAGGCCCTTAACCTACGAGCAGTACTTC	CASTGGRPLTYEQYF
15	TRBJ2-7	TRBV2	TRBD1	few	TGTGCCAGCGGACCTCTCCGGACAGGCCACTACGAGCAGTACTTC	CASGPLRTGHYEQYF
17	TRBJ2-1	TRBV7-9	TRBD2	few	TGTGCCAGCAGCTCCTGGACTAGCGGGATTCTTGGCAATGAGCAGTTCTTC	CASSSWTSGILGNEQFF
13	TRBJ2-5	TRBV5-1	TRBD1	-	TGCGCCAGCAGCTTACAGGGGTGGGAGACCCAGTACTTC	CASSLQGWETQYF
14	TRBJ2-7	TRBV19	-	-	TGTGCCAGTAGTATGTGGCAGGCCTCCTACGAGCAGTACTTC	CASSMWQASYEQYF
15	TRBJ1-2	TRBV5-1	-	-	TGCGCCAGCAGCTTGGTGTTAGGAGGGGCCGGTGGCTACACCTTC	CASSLVLGGAGGYTF
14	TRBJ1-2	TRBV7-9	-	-	TGTGCCAGCAGCCTACTGCAGGGTCGAAAAGGCTACACCTTC	CASSLLQGRKGYTF
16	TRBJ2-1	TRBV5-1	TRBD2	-	TGCGCCAGCAGCTTGGTTCGGACTAGCGGCTACAATGAGCAGTTCTTC	CASSLVRTSGYNEQFF
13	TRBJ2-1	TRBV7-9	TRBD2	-	TGTGCCAGCAGCTTTAGCGGGGTCAATGAGCAGTTCTTC	CASSFSGVNEQFF
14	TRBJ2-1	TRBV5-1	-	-	TGCGCCAGCAGTACCGAGAACGCCGGGATACAACAGTTCTTC	CASSTENAGIQQFF
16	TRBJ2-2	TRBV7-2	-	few	TGTGCCAGCAGGGTCCAAGGAACAGTAAACACCGGGGAGCTGTTTTTT	CASRVQGTVNTGELFF
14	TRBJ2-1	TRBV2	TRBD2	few	TGTGCCAGTCGTAGCGGGAGTCAGTACAATGAGCAGTTCTTC	CASRSGSQYNEQFF
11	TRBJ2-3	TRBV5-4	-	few	TGTGCCAGCAGCTCAACAGATACGCAGTATTTT	CASSSTDTQYF
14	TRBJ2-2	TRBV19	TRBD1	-	TGTGCCAGTAGGGACAGGGTTAACACCGGGGAGCTGTTTTTT	CASRDRVNTGELFF